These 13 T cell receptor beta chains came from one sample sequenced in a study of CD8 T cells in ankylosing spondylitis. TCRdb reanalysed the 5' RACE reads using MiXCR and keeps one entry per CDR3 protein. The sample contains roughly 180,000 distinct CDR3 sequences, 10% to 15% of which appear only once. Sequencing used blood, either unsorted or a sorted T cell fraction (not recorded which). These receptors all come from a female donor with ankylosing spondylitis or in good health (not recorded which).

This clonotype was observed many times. Written as DNA, the CDR3 is TGCAGTGCTAGAGATCTTAGGGCATCTGGAAACACCATATATTTT. Translated, it gives CSARDLRASGNTIYF. The genes are TRBV20-1 and TRBJ1-3, with D uncertain. The CDR3 has 15 residues. The germline gives CDR1 DFQATT, CDR2 SNEGSKA (reference sequence). V lost 0 bases and J 1 base, leaving 10 bases between the germline ends.

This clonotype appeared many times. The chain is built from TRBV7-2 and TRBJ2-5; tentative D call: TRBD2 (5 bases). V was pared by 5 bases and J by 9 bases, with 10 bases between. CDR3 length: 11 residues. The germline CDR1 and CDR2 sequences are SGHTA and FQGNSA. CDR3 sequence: CASSRIGAQYF. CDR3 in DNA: TGTGCCAGCAGCCGAATCGGGGCCCAGTACTTC.

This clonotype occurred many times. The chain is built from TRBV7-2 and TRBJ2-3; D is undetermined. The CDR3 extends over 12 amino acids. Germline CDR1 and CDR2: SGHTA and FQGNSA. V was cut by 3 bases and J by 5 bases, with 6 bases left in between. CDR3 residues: CASSFLLDTQYF. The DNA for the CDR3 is TGTGCCAGCAGCTTTCTTTTAGATACGCAGTATTTT.

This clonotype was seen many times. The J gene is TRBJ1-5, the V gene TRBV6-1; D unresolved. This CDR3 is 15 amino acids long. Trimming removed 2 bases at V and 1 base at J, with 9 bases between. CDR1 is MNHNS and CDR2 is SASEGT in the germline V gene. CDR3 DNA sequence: TGTGCCAGCAGTGAATTCGGTGGGAGCAATCAGCCCCAGCATTTT. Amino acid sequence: CASSEFGGSNQPQHF.

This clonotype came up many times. The CDR3 DNA reads TGTGCCACCAGCAGCAACAATGAGCAGTTCTTC. The encoded protein is CATSSNNEQFF. The rearrangement links TRBV15 to TRBJ2-1; D is undetermined. In germline, CDR1 is LNHNV, CDR2 YYDKDF (reference sequence). The CDR3 sequence is 11 residues long. V was cut by 3 bases and J by 5 bases, with 2 bases left in between. Combining the CDR3 with reference TRBV15 and TRBJ2-1 gives the whole variable domain DAMVIQNPRYQVTQFGKPVTLSCSQTLNHNVMYWYQQKSSQAPKLLFHYYDKDFNNEADTPDNFQSRRPNTSFCFLDIRSPGLGDTAMYLCATSSNNEQFFGPGTRLTVL.

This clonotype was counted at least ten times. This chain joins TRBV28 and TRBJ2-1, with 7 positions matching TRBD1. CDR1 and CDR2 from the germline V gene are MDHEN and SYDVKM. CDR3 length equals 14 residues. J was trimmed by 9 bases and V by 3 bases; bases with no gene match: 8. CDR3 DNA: TGTGCCAGCAGTTTGGAGACAGGGTGGGGTGAGCAGTTCTTC. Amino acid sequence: CASSLETGWGEQFF.

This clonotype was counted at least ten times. Here the CDR3 DNA reads TGTGCCAGCAGTTTCTGGGTAGCGGGTACAGAGACCCAGTACTTC. Its translation: CASSFWVAGTETQYF. This chain joins TRBV12-3 or TRBV12-4 and TRBJ2-5, with 7 bases that match TRBD2. Trimming took 3 bases from V and 4 from J; bases not matched to a gene: 8. The CDR3 totals 15 residues.

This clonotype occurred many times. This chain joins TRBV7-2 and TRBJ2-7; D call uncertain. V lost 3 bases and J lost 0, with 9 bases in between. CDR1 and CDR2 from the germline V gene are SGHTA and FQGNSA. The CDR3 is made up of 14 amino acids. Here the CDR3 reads CASSFEGISYEQYF. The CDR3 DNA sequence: TGTGCCAGCAGCTTTGAAGGGATCTCCTACGAGCAGTACTTC.

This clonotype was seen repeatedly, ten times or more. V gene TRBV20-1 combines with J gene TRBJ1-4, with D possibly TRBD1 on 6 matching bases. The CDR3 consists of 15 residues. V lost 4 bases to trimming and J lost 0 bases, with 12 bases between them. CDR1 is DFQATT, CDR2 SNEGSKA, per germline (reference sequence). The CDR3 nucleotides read TGCAGTGCTATACAGGGATTTGCAACTAATGAAAAACTGTTTTTT. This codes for CSAIQGFATNEKLFF.

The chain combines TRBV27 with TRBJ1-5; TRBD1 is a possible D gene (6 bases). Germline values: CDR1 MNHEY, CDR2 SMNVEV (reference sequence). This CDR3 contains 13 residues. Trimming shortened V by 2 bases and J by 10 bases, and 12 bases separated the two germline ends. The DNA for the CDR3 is TGTGCCAGCAGTTTAGGGACATTTGATCCCCAGCATTTT. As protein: CASSLGTFDPQHF.

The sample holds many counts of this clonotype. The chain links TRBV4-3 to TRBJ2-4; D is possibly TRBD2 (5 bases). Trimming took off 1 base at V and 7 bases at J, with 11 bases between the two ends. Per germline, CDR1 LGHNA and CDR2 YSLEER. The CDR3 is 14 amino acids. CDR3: CASSQGKGANIQYF. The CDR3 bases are TGCGCCAGCAGCCAAGGGAAGGGAGCGAACATTCAGTACTTC.

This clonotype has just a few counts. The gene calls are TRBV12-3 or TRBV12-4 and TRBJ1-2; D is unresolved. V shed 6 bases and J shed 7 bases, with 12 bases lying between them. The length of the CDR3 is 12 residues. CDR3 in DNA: TGTGCCAGCAGCCCGTCTATAGGTGGCTACACCTTC. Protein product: CASSPSIGGYTF.

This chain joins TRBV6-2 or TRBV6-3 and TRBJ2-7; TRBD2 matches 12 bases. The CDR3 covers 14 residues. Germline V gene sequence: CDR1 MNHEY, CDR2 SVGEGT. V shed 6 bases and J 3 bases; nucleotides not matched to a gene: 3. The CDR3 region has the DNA TGTGCCAGCAGACGGACTAGCGGGAACTACGAGCAGTACTTC. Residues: CASRRTSGNYEQYF.